This entry lists 2 T cell receptor beta chains sequenced from one sample in a study of T cells after yellow fever vaccination. Via MiXCR, TCRdb re-called the 5' RACE reads, giving one row per CDR3 protein. The sample holds about 130,000 distinct CDR3 sequences, approximately 9% seen once. Sequenced material: CD8+ T cells sorted from PBMCs, taken on the day of the yellow fever booster vaccination. Source of these receptors: a man in his late teens or twenties who received the YFV17D yellow fever vaccine.

This clonotype was seen a few times. The V gene is TRBV9, the J gene TRBJ2-1; 10 bases agree with TRBD2. This CDR3 comprises 16 residues. Trimming removed 0 bases from V and 4 bases from J; junction bases left unmatched: 4. Germline CDR1 and CDR2: SGDLS and YYNGEE. The CDR3 reads CASSVVGTSAYNEQFF. The CDR3 DNA follows: TGTGCCAGCAGCGTAGTTGGGACTAGCGCATACAATGAGCAGTTCTTC.

The chain is built from TRBV29-1 and TRBJ2-7; weak D call: TRBD1 (5 bases). The ends were cut back, 4 bases at V and 3 bases at J, with 10 bases in the middle. The CDR3 totals 12 residues. Germline assignment: CDR1 SQVTM and CDR2 ANQGSEA. DNA of the CDR3: TGCAGCGTTGGACCCGACAGCTACGAGCAGTACGTC. Translating it yields CSVGPDSYEQYV.